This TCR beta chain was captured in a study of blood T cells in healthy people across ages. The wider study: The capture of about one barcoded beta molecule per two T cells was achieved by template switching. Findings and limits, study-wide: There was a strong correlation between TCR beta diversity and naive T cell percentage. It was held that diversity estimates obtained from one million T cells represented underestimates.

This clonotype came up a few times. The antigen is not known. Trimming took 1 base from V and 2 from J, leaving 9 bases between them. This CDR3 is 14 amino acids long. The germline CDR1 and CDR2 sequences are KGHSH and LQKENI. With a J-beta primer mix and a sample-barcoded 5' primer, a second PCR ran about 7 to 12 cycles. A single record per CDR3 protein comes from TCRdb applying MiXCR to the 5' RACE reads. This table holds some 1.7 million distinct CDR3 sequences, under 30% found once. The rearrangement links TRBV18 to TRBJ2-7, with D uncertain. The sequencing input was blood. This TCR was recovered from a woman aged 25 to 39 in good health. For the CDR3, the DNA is TGTGCCAGCTCACCACGGTCGGAACCCTACGAGCAGTACTTC. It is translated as CASSPRSEPYEQYF.